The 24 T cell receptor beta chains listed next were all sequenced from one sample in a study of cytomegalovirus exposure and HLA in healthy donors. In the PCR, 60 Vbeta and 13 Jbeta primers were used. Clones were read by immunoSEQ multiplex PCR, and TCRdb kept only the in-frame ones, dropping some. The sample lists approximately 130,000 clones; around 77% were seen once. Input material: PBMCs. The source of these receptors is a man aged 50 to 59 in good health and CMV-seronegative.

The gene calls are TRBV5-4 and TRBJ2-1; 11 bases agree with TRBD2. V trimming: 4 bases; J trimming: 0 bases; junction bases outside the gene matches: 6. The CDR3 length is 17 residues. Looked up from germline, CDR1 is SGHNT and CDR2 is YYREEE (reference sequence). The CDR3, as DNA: TGTGCCAGCAGCCCAGACACTAGCGGGAGCTCCTACAATGAGCAGTTCTTC. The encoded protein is CASSPDTSGSSYNEQFF.

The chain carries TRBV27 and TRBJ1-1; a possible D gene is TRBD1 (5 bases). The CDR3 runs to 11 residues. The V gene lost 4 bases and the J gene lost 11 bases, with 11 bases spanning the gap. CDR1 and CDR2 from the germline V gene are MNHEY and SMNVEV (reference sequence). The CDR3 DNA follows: TGTGCCAGCAGTTCCGCAGGGCTGGCTTTCTTT. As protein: CASSSAGLAFF.

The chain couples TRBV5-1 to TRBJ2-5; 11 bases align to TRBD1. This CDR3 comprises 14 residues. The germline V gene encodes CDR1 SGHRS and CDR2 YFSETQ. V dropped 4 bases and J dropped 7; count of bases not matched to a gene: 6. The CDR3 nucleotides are TGCGCCAGCAGCCCTGGACAGGGGGCTCGGACCCAGTACTTC. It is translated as CASSPGQGARTQYF.

The chain's CDR3 is CASSSFYEQYF. CDR3 nucleotide sequence: TGTGCCAGCAGTTCCTTTTACGAGCAGTACTTC. The rearrangement uses TRBV28 and TRBJ2-5; D ambiguous. TRBJ2-7 explains the end of the DNA better; the J call may be wrong. Germline-derived CDR1 and CDR2 are MDHEN and SYDVKM. There are 11 residues in the CDR3.

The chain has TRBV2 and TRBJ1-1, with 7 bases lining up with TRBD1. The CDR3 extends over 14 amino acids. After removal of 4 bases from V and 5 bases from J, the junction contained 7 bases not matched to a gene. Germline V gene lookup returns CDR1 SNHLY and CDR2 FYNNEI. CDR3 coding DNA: TGTGCCAGCAGTGGACAGGGTGGGAGGACTGAAGCTTTCTTT. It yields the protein CASSGQGGRTEAFF.

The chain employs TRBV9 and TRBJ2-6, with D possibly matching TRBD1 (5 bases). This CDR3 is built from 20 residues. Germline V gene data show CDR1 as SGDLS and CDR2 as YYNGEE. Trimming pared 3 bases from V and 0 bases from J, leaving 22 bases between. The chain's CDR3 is CASSAEEPGLGASGANVLTF. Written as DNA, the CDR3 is TGTGCCAGCAGCGCAGAGGAACCGGGCCTAGGGGCCTCTGGGGCCAACGTCCTGACTTTC.

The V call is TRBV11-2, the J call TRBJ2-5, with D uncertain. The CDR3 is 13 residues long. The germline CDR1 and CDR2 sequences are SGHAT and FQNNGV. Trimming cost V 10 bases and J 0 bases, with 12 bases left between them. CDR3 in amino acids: CATVGQDQETQYF. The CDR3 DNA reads TGTGCCACCGTAGGCCAGGACCAAGAGACCCAGTACTTC.

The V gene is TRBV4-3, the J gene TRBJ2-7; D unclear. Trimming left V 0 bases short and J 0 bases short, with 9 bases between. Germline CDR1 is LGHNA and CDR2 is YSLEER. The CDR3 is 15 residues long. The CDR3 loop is CASSQDSRNSYEQYF. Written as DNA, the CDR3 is TGCGCCAGCAGCCAAGATTCCAGGAACTCCTACGAGCAGTACTTC.

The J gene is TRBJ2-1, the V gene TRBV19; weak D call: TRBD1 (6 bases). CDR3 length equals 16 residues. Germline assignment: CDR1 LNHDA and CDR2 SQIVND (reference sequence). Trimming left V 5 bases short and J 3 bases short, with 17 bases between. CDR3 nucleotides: TGTGCCAGTAGTCTAGCCTGGGGACAACGCTACAATGAGCAGTTCTTC. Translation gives CASSLAWGQRYNEQFF.

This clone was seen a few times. The CDR3 DNA reads TGTGCCAGTACCGAGGGGACAGCTGGGAGCAATCAGCCCCAGCATTTT. It is translated as CASTEGTAGSNQPQHF. The chain combines TRBV19 with TRBJ1-5; TRBD1 matches at 7 bases. Losses at the gene ends were 7 bases for V and 1 base for J; bases not matched to a gene: 10. The CDR3 has 16 amino acids. Germline V CDR1 and CDR2: LNHDA, SQIVND (reference sequence). Full variable domain (outside the CDR3, taken from reference TRBV19 and TRBJ1-5): DGGITQSPKYLFRKEGQNVTLSCEQNLNHDAMYWYRQDPGQGLRLIYYSQIVNDFQKGDIAEGYSVSREKKESFPLTVTSAQKNPTAFYLCASTEGTAGSNQPQHFGDGTRLSIL.

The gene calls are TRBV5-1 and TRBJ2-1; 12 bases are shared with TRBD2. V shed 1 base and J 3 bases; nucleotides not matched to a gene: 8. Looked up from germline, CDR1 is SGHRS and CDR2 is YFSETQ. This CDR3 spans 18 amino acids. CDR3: CASSLPSGRALYYNEQFF. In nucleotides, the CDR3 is TGCGCCAGCAGCTTGCCTAGCGGGAGGGCCCTATACTACAATGAGCAGTTCTTC.

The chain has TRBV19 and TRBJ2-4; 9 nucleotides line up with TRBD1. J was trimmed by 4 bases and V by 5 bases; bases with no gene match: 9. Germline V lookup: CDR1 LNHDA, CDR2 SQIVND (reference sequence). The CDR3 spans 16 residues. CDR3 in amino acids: CASSLYPGTGKNIQYF. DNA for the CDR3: TGTGCCAGTAGTCTTTACCCGGGGACAGGGAAAAACATTCAGTACTTC.

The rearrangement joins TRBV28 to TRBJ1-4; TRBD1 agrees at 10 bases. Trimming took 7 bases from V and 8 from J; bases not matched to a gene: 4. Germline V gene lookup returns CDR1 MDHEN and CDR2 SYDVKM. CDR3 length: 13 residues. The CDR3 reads CASNRDRGEKLFF. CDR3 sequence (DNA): TGTGCCAGCAACCGGGACAGGGGCGAAAAACTGTTTTTT.

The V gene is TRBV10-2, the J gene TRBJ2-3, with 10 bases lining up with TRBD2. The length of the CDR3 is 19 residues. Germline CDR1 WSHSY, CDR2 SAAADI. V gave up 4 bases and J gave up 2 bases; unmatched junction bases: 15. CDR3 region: CASSGVSGRALGNTDTQYF. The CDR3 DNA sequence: TGCGCCAGCAGTGGAGTGAGCGGGAGGGCCTTGGGGAACACAGATACGCAGTATTTT.

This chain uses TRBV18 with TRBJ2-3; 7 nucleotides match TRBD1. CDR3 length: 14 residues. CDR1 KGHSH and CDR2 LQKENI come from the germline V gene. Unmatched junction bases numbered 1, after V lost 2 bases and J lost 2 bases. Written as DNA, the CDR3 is TGTGCCAGCTCACCAGGGACAGACACAGATACGCAGTATTTT. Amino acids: CASSPGTDTDTQYF.

The CDR3 protein is CASSERPGDTYNEQFF. CDR3 DNA: TGTGCCAGCAGTGAAAGGCCCGGGGACACCTACAATGAGCAGTTCTTC. The chain has TRBV2 and TRBJ2-1; possible D gene TRBD1, 6 bases. This CDR3 is 16 amino acids long. Germline CDR1 SNHLY, CDR2 FYNNEI. V was trimmed by 2 bases and J by 2 bases, leaving 13 bases between them.

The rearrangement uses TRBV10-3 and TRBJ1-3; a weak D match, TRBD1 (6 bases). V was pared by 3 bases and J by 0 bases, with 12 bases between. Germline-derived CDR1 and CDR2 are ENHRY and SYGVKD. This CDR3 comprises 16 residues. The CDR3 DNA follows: TGTGCCATCAGTGACAGGGGCCCCGGCTCTGGAAACACCATATATTTT. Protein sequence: CAISDRGPGSGNTIYF.

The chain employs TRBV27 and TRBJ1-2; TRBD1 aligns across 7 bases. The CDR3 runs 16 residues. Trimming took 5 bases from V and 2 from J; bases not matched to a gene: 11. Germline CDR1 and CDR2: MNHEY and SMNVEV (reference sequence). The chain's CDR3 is CASSRGQAKPNYGYTF. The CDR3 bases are TGTGCCAGCAGTCGCGGACAGGCCAAACCGAACTATGGCTACACCTTC.

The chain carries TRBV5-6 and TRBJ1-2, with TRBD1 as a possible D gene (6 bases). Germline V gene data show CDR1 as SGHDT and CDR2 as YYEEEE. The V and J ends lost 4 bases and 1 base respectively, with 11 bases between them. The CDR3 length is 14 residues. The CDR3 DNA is TGTGCCAGCAGCATGGACAGCTTTAACTATGGCTACACCTTC. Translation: CASSMDSFNYGYTF. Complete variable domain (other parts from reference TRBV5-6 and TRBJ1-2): DAGVTQSPTHLIKTRGQQVTLRCSPKSGHDTVSWYQQALGQGPQFIFQYYEEEERQRGNFPDRFSGHQFPNYSSELNVNALLLGDSALYLCASSMDSFNYGYTFGSGTRLTVV.

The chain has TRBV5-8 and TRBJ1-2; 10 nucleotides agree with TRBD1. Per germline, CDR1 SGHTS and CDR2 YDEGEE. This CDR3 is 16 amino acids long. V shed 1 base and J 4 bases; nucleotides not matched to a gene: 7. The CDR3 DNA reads TGTGCCAGCAGCTTGTTAGGGACAGGGGTTGGCTATGGCTACACCTTC. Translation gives CASSLLGTGVGYGYTF.

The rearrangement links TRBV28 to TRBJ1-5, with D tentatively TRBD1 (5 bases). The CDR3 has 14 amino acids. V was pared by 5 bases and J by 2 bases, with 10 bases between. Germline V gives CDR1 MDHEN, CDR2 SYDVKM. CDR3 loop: CASSRDLGNQPQHF. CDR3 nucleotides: TGTGCCAGCAGTAGGGACTTAGGCAATCAGCCCCAGCATTTT.

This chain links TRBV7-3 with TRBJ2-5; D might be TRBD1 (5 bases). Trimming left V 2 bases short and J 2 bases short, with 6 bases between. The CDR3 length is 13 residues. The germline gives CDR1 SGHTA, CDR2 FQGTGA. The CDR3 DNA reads TGTGCCAGCAGCTTAGGGGCTCAAGAGACCCAGTACTTC. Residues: CASSLGAQETQYF.

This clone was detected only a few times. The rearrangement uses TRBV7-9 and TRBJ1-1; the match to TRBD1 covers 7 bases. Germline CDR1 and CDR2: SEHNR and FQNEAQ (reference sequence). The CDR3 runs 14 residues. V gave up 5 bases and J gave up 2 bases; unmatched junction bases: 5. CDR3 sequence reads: CASSRDRDNTEAFF. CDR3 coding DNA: TGTGCCAGCAGCCGGGACAGAGATAACACTGAAGCTTTCTTT.

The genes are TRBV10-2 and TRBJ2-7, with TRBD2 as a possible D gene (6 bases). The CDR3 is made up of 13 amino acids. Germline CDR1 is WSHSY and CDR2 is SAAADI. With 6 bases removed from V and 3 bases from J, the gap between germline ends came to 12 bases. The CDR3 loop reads CASRRDRVYEQYF. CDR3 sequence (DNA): TGCGCCAGCAGGCGGGACCGAGTCTACGAGCAGTACTTC.